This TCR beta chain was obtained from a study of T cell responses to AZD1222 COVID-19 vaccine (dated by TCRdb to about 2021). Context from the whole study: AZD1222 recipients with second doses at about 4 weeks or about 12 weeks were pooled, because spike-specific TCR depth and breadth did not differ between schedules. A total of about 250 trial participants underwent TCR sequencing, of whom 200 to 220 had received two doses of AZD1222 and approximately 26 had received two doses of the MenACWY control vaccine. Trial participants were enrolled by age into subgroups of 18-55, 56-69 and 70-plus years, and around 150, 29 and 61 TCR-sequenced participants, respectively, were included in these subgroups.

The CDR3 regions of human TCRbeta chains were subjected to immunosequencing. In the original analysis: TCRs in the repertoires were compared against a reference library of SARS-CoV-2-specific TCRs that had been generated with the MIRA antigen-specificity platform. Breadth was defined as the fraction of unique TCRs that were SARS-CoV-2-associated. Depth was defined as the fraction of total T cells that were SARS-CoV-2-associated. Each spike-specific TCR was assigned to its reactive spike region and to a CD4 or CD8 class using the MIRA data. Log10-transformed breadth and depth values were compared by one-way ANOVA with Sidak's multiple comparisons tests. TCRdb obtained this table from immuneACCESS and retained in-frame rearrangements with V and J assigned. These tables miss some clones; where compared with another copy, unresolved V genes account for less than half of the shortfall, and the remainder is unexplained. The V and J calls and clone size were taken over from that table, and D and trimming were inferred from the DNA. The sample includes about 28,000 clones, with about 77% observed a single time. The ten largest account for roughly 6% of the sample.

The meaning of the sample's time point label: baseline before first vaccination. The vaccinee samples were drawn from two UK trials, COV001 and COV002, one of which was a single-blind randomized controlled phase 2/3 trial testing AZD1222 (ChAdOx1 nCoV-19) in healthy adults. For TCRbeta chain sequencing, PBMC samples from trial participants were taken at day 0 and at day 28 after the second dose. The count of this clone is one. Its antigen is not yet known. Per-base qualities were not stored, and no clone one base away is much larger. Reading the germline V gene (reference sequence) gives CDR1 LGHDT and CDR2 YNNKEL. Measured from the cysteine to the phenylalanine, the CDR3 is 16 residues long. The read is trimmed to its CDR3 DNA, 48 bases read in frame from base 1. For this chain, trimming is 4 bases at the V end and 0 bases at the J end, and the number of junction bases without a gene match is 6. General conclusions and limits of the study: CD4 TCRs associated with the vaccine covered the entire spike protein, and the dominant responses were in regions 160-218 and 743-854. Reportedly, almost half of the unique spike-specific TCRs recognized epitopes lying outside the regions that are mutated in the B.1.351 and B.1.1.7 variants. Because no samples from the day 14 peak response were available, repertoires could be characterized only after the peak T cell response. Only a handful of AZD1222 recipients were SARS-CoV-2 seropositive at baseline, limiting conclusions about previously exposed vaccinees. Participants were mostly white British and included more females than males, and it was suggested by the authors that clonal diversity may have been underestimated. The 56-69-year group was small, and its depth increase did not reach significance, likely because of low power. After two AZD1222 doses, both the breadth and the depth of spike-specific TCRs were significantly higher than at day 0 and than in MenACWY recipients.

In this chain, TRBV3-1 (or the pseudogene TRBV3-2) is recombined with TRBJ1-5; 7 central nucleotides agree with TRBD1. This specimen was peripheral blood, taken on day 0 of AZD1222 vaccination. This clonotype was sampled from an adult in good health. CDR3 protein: CASSLGTASSNQPQHF. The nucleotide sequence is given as TGTGCCAGCAGCCTCGGGACAGCAAGTAGCAATCAGCCCCAGCATTTT.